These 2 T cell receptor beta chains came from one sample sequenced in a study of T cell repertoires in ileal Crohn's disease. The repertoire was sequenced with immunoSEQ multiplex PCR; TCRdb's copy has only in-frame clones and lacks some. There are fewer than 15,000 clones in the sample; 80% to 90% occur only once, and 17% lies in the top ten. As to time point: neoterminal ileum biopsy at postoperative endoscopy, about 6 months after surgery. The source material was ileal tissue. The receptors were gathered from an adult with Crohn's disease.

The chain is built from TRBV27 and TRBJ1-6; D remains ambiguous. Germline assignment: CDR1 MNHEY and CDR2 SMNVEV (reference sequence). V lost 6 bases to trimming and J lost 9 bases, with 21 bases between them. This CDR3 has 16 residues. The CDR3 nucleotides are TGTGCCAGCAGATCTACCGCCACGACGGGTAGTTCACCCCTCCACTTT. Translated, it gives CASRSTATTGSSPLHF.

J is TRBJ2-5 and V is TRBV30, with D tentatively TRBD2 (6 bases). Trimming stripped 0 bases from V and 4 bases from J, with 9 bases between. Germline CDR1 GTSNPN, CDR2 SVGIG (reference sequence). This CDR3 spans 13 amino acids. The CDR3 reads CAWSVPGVETQYF. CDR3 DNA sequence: TGTGCCTGGAGTGTTCCGGGGGTAGAGACCCAGTACTTC.